This T cell receptor (beta chain) was obtained from a study of blood T cell repertoires in COVID-19. Sequenced by immunoSEQ multiplex PCR; TCRdb stores in-frame clones only, minus some. The sample carries fewer than 250,000 clones, around 82% recorded once. Germline V gene lookup returns CDR1 SGHDN and CDR2 FVKESK. This CDR3 region has 12 residues. The germline V and J ends were trimmed by 0 bases and 9 bases, with 3 bases remaining between them. Assignments of participants to cohorts depended upon their own reported clinical history. The specimen was PBMCs or T cells enriched from blood (not recorded which). This clonotype was obtained from a woman aged 35 to 49 who had been exposed to COVID-19. The chain joins TRBV14 to TRBJ1-6; D is undetermined. CDR3 sequence reads: CASSQESSPLHF. The CDR3 nucleotides are TGTGCCAGCAGCCAAGAGAGTTCACCCCTCCACTTT.